This TCR beta chain was captured in a study of memory CD4+ T cells and cytomegalovirus serostatus. Study-wide results and caveats: Suggested: most of the CMV-linked TCR signature lies in CD4+ memory cells.

Original data processing: Out-of-frame sequences were removed, leaving about 2,300,000 distinct TCRbeta sequences. Produced via immunoSEQ multiplex PCR; TCRdb's table is partial and in-frame only. V and J calls and clone size come straight from that table; D and trimming were deduced from the DNA. Of 64,000 or so clones listed, about 74% are singletons. The sort gate was single viable CD3+CD4+CD8-CD45RO+ cells for memory CD4+ T cells. Serum IgG to CMV pp150, pp28, p38 and p52 defined serostatus. This CDR3 is 14 amino acids long. V dropped 5 bases and J dropped 1 base, with 9 bases sitting between them. Looked up from germline, CDR1 is SGHTA and CDR2 is FQGNSA. Remarks on this clone: The antigen is unknown.

The specimen was memory CD4+ T cells from blood. The chain employs TRBV7-2 and TRBJ1-5; D remains ambiguous. The receptor was derived from an adult in good health and CMV-seronegative. Written as DNA, the CDR3 is TGTGCCAGCAGCCTTGGACCGAGCAATCAGCCCCAGCATTTT. Amino acids: CASSLGPSNQPQHF.